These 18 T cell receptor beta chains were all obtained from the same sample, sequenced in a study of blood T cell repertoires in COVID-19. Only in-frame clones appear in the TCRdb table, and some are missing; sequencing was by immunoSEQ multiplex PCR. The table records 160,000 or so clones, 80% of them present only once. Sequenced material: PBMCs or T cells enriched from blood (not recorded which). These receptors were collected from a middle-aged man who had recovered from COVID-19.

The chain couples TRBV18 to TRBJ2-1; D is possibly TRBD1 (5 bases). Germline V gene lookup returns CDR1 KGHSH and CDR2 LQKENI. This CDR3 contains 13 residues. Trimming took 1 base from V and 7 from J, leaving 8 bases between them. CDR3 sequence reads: CASSPQGRNEQFF. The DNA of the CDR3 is TGTGCCAGCTCACCACAGGGGCGGAATGAGCAGTTCTTC.

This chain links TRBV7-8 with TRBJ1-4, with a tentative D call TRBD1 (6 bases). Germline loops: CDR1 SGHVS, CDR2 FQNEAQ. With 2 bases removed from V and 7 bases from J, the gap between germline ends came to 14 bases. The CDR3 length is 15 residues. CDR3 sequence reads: CASSLLTGYGEKLFF. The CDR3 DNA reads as TGTGCCAGCAGCTTACTTACAGGGTATGGTGAAAAACTGTTTTTT. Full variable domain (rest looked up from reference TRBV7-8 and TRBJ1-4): GAGVSQSPRYKVAKRGQDVALRCDPISGHVSLFWYQQALGQGPEFLTYFQNEAQLDKSGLPSDRFFAERPEGSVSTLKIQRTQQEDSAVYLCASSLLTGYGEKLFFGSGTQLSVL.

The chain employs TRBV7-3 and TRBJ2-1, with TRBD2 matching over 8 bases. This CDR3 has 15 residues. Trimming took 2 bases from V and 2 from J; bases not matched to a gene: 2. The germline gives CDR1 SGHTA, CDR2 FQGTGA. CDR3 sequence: CASSLGGGPYNEQFF. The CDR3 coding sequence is TGTGCCAGCAGCTTAGGCGGGGGGCCCTACAATGAGCAGTTCTTC.

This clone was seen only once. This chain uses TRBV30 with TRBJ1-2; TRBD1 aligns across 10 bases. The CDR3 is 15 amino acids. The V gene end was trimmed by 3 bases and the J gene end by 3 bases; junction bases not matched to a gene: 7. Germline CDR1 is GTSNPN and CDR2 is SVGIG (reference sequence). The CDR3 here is CAWRAPGQGDYGYTF. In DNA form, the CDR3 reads TGTGCCTGGAGGGCCCCCGGACAGGGGGACTATGGCTACACCTTC. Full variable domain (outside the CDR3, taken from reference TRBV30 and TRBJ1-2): SQTIHQWPATLVQPVGSPLSLECTVEGTSNPNLYWYRQAAGRGLQLLFYSVGIGQISSEVPQNLSASRPQDRQFILSSKKLLLSDSGFYLCAWRAPGQGDYGYTFGSGTRLTVV.

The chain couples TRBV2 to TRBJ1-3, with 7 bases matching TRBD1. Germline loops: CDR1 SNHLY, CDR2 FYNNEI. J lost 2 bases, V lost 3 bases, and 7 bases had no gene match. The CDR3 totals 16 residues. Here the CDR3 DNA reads TGTGCCAGCAGTGACTCCATAGGGGGCGCTGGAAACACCATATATTTT. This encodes CASSDSIGGAGNTIYF.

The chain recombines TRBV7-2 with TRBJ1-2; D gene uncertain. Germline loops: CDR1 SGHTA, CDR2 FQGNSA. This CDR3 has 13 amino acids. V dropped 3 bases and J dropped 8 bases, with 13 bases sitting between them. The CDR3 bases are TGTGCCAGCAGCTTGAGGTCATCAAACGGCTACACCTTC. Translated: CASSLRSSNGYTF.

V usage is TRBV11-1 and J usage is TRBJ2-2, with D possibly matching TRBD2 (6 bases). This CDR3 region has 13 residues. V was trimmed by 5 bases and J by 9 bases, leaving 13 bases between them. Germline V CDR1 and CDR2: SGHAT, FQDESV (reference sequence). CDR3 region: CASSAGLQRELFF. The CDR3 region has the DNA TGTGCCAGCAGCGCGGGACTCCAGCGGGAGCTGTTTTTT.

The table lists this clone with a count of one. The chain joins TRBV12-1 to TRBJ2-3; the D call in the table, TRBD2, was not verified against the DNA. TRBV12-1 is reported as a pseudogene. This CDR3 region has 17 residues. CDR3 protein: CASSFGPRAGGPDTQYF. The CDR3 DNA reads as TGTGCCAGCAGCTTTGGACCAAGAGCGGGGGGGCCGGATACGCAGTATTTT.

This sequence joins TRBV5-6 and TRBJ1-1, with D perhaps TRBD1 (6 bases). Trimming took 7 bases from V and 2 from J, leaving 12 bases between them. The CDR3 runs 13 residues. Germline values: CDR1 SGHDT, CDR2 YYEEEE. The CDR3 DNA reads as TGTGCCAGCGTTTCGGGGGGCAACACTGAAGCTTTCTTT. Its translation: CASVSGGNTEAFF.

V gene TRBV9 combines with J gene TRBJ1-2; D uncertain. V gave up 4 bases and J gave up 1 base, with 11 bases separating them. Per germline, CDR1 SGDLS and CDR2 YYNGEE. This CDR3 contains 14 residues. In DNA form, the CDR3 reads TGTGCCAGCAGCCCCGACACCAGTAACTATGGCTACACCTTC. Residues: CASSPDTSNYGYTF.

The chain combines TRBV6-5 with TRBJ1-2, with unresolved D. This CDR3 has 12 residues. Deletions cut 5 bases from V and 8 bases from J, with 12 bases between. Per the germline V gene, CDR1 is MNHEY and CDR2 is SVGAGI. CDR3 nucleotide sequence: TGTGCCAGCAGTACCAGTGGTTTGGGCTACACCTTC. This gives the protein CASSTSGLGYTF.

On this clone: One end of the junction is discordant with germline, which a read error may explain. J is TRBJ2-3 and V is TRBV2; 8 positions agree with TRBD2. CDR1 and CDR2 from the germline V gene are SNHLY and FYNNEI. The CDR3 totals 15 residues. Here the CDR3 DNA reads TGTGCCAGCAGTAAAGCGGGGGCCTCCACAGATACGCAGTATTTT. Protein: CASSKAGASTDTQYF.

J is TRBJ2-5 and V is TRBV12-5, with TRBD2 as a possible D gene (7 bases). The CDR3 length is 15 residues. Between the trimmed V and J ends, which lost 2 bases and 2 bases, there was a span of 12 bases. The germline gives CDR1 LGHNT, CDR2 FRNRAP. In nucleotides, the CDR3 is TGTGCTAGTGGTTTGAGGGGGGGAAGGCAAGAGACCCAGTACTTC. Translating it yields CASGLRGGRQETQYF.

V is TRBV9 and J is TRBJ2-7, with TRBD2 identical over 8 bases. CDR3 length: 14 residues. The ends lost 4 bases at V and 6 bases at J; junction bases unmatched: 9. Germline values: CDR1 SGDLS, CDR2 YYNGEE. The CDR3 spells CASSPPSSGAEQYF. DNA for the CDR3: TGTGCCAGCAGCCCCCCCAGTAGCGGGGCCGAGCAGTACTTC. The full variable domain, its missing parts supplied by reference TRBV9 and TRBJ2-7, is DSGVTQTPKHLITATGQRVTLRCSPRSGDLSVYWYQQSLDQGLQFLIQYYNGEERAKGNILERFSAQQFPDLHSELNLSSLELGDSALYFCASSPPSSGAEQYFGPGTRLTVT.

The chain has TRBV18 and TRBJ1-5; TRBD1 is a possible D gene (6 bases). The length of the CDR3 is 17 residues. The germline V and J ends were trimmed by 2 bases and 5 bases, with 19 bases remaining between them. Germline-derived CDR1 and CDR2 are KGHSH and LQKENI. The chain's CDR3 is CASSPTSAGQSDQPQHF. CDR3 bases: TGTGCCAGCTCACCAACGAGTGCAGGACAGTCCGATCAGCCCCAGCATTTT.

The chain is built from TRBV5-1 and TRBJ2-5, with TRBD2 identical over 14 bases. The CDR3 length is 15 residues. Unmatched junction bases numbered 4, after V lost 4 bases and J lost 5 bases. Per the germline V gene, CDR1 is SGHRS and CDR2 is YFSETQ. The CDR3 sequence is CASSIGTSGGETQYF. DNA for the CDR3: TGCGCCAGCAGCATTGGGACTAGCGGGGGTGAGACCCAGTACTTC.

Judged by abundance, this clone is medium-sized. In nucleotides, the CDR3 is TGTGCCAGCAGCGTAGTAGGACAGATAAATTCACCCCTCCACTTT. Translated: CASSVVGQINSPLHF. The chain carries TRBV9 and TRBJ1-6, with D tentatively TRBD1 (6 bases). CDR1 and CDR2 from the germline V gene are SGDLS and YYNGEE. Trimming stripped 0 bases from V and 7 bases from J, with 11 bases between. This CDR3 spans 15 amino acids.

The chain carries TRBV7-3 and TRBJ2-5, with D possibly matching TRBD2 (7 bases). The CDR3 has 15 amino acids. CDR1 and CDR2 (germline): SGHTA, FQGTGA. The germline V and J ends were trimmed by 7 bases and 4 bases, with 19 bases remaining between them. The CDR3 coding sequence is TGTGCCAGCACCCTAACCGGGGGGCGCGGAGAGACCCAGTACTTC. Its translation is CASTLTGGRGETQYF.